These T cell receptor beta chains were read from a single sample in a study of blood T cell repertoires in COVID-19. This table comes from immunoSEQ multiplex PCR, and its TCRdb copy is limited to in-frame clones, with some not included. Of approximately 190,000 clones detected, approximately 79% appear once; the ten largest clones hold about an eighth. The sample taken for sequencing was peripheral blood. The source of these receptors is a man younger than 40 with active or convalescent COVID-19. The CDR3 runs from the conserved cysteine through the conserved F or W. A D gene is named only where the DNA matches it firmly. Clone size is stated in some rows and not others, as once, few, many or a class when expanded.

j_gene,v_gene,abundance,d_gene,CDR3aa,CDR3nt
TRBJ1-2,TRBV7-2,.,.,CASSFQPGLWGGYTF,TGTGCCAGCAGCTTTCAGCCGGGACTTTGGGGCGGCTACACCTTC
TRBJ2-1,TRBV29-1,.,.,CSVEKQGNEQFF,TGCAGCGTTGAAAAGCAGGGGAATGAGCAGTTCTTC
TRBJ1-5,TRBV18,.,TRBD1,CASSQGQDGQPQHF,TGTGCCAGCTCCCAAGGACAGGACGGTCAGCCCCAGCATTTT
TRBJ2-5,TRBV7-8,.,.,CASSLRQKETQYF,TGTGCCAGCAGCTTAAGACAGAAAGAGACCCAGTACTTC
TRBJ1-5,TRBV6-5,.,.,CASRTTGNQPQHF,TGTGCCAGCAGGACTACAGGGAATCAGCCCCAGCATTTT
TRBJ2-1,TRBV6-5,few,TRBD1,CASRRPTGDEFF,TGTGCCAGCAGAAGACCCACAGGGGACGAGTTCTTC
TRBJ1-1,TRBV28,.,.,CASRREGRTEAFF,TGTGCCAGCAGACGAGAGGGTCGAACTGAAGCTTTCTTT
TRBJ1-5,TRBV5-8,once,TRBD1,CASSFGTGVGQPQHF,TGTGCCAGCAGCTTCGGGACAGGGGTAGGACAGCCCCAGCATTTT
TRBJ2-1,TRBV20-1,few,TRBD1,CSASPGQGLGEQFF,TGCAGTGCTAGTCCGGGACAGGGATTAGGAGAGCAGTTCTTC
TRBJ1-1,TRBV11-2,.,.,CASSPSSRGGNTEAFF,TGTGCCAGCAGCCCGAGCTCTCGGGGAGGGAACACTGAAGCTTTCTTT
TRBJ1-1,TRBV13,.,.,CASSLIDRSNTEAFF,TGTGCCAGCAGCTTAATTGACAGATCCAACACTGAAGCTTTCTTT
TRBJ1-5,TRBV6-5,.,TRBD1,CASAPWGRGEQPQHF,TGTGCCAGCGCCCCATGGGGCAGGGGGGAACAGCCCCAGCATTTT
TRBJ1-1,TRBV9,.,.,CASSVVGHGTEAFF,TGTGCCAGCAGCGTAGTGGGGCACGGAACTGAAGCTTTCTTT
TRBJ2-3,TRBV10-1,.,.,CASSELTYVSPDTQYF,TGCGCCAGCAGTGAATTGACATATGTTTCGCCAGATACGCAGTATTTT
TRBJ2-3,TRBV3-1/TRBV3-2,.,.,CASSQEASGTDTQYF,TGTGCCAGCAGCCAAGAGGCCAGCGGCACAGATACGCAGTATTTT
TRBJ1-1,TRBV7-6,.,TRBD1,CASSLGKTTGGNRNTEAFF,TGTGCCAGCAGCTTAGGTAAAACGACAGGGGGCAACCGGAACACTGAAGCTTTCTTT
TRBJ1-5,TRBV4-1,.,.,CASSQPGARNQPQHF,TGCGCCAGCAGCCAACCAGGGGCGCGAAATCAGCCCCAGCATTTT
TRBJ1-2,TRBV24-1,.,TRBD1,CATSDPGQGNYGYTF,TGTGCCACCAGTGACCCGGGACAGGGCAACTATGGCTACACCTTC
TRBJ2-1,TRBV7-8,.,.,CASSLEVSGYNEQFF,TGTGCCAGCAGCTTGGAAGTTAGCGGCTACAATGAGCAGTTCTTC
TRBJ2-3,TRBV24-1,once,TRBD2,CATSDTPASGSTDTQYF,TGTGCCACCAGTGATACTCCCGCTAGCGGGAGCACAGATACGCAGTATTTT
TRBJ1-1,TRBV2,.,TRBD1,CARGQGVAEAFF,TGTGCCAGGGGACAGGGGGTCGCTGAAGCTTTCTTT
TRBJ2-7,TRBV25-1,.,.,CASSDNAYEQYF,TGTGCCAGCAGTGACAATGCCTACGAGCAGTACTTC
TRBJ1-5,TRBV19,.,TRBD1,CASTTLGGQGGNQPQHF,TGTGCCAGTACCACGCTGGGGGGACAGGGGGGCAATCAGCCCCAGCATTTT
TRBJ1-5,TRBV6-1,.,.,CASSEKQGLDQPQHF,TGTGCCAGCAGTGAGAAACAGGGCCTCGATCAGCCCCAGCATTTT